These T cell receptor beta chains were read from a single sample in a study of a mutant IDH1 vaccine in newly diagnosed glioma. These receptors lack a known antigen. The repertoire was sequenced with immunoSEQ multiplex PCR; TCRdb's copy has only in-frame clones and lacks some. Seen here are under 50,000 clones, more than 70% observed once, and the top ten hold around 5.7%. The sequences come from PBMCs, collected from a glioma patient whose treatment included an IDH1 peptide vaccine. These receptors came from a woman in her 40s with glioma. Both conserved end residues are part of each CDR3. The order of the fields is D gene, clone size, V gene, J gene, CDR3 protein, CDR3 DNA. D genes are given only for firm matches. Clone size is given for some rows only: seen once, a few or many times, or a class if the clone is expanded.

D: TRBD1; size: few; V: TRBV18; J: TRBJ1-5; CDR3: CASSPQGGGQPQHF; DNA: TGTGCCAGCTCACCACAAGGGGGCGGTCAGCCCCAGCATTTT
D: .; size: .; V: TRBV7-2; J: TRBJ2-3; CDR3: CASSLQVTDTQYF; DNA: TGTGCCAGCAGCCTCCAGGTCACAGATACGCAGTATTTT
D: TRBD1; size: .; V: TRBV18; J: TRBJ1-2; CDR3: CASSPPADRGGGYTF; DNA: TGTGCCAGCTCACCACCGGCGGACAGGGGTGGAGGCTACACCTTC
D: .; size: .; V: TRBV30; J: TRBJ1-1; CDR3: CAWMPGHHGTEAFF; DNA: TGTGCCTGGATGCCGGGACATCACGGCACTGAAGCTTTCTTT
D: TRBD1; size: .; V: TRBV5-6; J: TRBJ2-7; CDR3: CASSPDRGSDEQYF; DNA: TGTGCCAGCAGCCCGGACAGGGGGTCAGACGAGCAGTACTTC
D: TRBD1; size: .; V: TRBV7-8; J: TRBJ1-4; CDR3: CASSLPNRGQEKLFF; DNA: TGTGCCAGCAGCTTACCAAACAGGGGACAGGAAAAACTGTTTTTT
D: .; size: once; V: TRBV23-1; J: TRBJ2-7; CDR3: CASSQRGGPHEGYRTYEQYF; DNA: TGCGCCAGCAGTCAACGTGGGGGCCCCCACGAGGGTTATAGGACCTACGAGCAGTACTTC
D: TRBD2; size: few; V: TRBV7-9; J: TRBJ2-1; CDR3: CASSLGLAGGIFSNEQFF; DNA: TGTGCCAGCAGCTTGGGACTAGCGGGAGGGATTTTTTCGAATGAGCAGTTCTTC
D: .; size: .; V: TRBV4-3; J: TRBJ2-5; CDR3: CASSQNLKVETQYF; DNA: TGCGCCAGCAGCCAAAACCTCAAGGTAGAGACCCAGTACTTC
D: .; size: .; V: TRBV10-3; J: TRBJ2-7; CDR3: CAIRMQTGGLYEQYF; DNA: TGTGCCATCAGGATGCAGACAGGTGGCCTCTACGAGCAGTACTTC
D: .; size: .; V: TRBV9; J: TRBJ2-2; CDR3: CASSVEGADTGELFF; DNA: TGTGCCAGCAGCGTAGAAGGGGCCGATACCGGGGAGCTGTTTTTT
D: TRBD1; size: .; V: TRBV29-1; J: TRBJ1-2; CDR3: CSSGTGEMGYTF; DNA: TGCAGCTCCGGGACAGGGGAGATGGGCTACACCTTC